What follows describes a single TCR beta chain. Method: immunoSEQ multiplex PCR; TCRdb's copy keeps in-frame clones and lacks some. Of 90,000 to 150,000 clones detected, roughly nine tenths appear once; the ten largest clones hold 5.4%. CDR1 SNHLY and CDR2 FYNNEI come from the germline V gene. The ends were cut back, 0 bases at V and 5 bases at J, with 7 bases in the middle. CDR3 size: 14 residues. The sample originates from a study of T cell responses to AZD1222 COVID-19 vaccine. The sample in question was peripheral blood, obtained on day 0 of AZD1222 vaccination. This chain connects TRBV2 to TRBJ2-2; D is ambiguous. The source of this sequence is an adult in good health. The CDR3 DNA sequence: TGTGCCAGCAGTGAAGCGACCGTGACCGGGGAGCTGTTTTTT. Translated, it gives CASSEATVTGELFF.